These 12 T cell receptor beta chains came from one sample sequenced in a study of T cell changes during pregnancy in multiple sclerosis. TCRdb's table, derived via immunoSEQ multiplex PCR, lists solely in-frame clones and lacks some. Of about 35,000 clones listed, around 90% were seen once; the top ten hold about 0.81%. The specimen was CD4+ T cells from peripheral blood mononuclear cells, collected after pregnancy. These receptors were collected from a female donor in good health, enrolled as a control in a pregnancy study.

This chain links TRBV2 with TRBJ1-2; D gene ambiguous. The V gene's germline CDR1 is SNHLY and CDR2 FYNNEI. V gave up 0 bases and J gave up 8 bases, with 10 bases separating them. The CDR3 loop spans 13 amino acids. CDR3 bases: TGTGCCAGCAGTGAAGCGAGGGAGGGCGGCTACACCTTC. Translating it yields CASSEAREGGYTF.

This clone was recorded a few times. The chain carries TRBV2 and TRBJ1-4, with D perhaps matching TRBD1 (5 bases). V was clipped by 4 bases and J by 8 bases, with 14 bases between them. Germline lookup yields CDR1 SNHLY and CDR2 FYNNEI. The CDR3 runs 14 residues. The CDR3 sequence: CASSGRGTSEKLFF. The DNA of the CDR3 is TGTGCCAGCAGTGGAAGGGGAACGTCGGAAAAACTGTTTTTT. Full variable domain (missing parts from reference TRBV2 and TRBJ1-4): EPEVTQTPSHQVTQMGQEVILRCVPISNHLYFYWYRQILGQKVEFLVSFYNNEISEKSEIFDDQFSVERPDGSNFTLKIRSTKLEDSAMYFCASSGRGTSEKLFFGSGTQLSVL.

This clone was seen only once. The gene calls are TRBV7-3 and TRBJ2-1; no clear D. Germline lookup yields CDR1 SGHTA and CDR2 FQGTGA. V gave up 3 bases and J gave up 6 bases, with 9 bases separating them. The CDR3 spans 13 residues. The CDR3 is CASSFDKRNEQFF. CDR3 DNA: TGTGCCAGCAGCTTCGATAAGCGCAATGAGCAGTTCTTC.

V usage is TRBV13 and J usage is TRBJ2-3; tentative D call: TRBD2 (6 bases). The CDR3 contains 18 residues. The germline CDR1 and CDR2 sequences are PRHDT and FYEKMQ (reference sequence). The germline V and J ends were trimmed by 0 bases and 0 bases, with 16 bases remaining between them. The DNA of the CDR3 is TGTGCCAGCAGCTTAGGACGGGGGAGCGATACTAGCACAGATACGCAGTATTTT. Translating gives CASSLGRGSDTSTDTQYF.

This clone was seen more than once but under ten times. CDR3 amino acids: CASSAHEESGYTF. The CDR3 DNA follows: TGCGCCAGCAGCGCTCATGAGGAAAGCGGCTACACCTTC. This chain joins TRBV5-1 and TRBJ1-2, with D hard to call. V was trimmed by 4 bases and J by 8 bases, leaving 15 bases between them. This CDR3 spans 13 amino acids. CDR1 and CDR2 from the germline V gene are SGHRS and YFSETQ.

CDR3 protein: CASSLDPNRVPNYGYTF. In DNA, the CDR3 is TGTGCCAGCAGCTTAGATCCTAACAGGGTTCCTAACTATGGCTACACCTTC. The chain carries TRBV7-2 and TRBJ1-2, with D perhaps TRBD1 (6 bases). The CDR3 has 17 amino acids. Looked up from germline, CDR1 is SGHTA and CDR2 is FQGNSA. The V gene lost 1 base and the J gene lost 0 bases, with 15 bases spanning the gap.

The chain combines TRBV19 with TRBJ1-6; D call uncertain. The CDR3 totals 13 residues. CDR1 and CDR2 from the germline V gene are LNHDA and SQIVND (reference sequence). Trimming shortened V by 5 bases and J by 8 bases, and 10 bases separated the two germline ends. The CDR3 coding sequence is TGTGCCAGTAGTTTGCGGATCGATTCACCCCTCCACTTT. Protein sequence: CASSLRIDSPLHF.

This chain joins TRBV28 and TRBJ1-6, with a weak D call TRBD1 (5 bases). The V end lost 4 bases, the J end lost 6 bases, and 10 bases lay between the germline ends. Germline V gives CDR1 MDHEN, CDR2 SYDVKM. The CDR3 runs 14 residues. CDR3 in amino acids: CASSSGGGNSPLHF. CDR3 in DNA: TGTGCCAGCAGTTCCGGGGGGGGTAATTCACCCCTCCACTTT.

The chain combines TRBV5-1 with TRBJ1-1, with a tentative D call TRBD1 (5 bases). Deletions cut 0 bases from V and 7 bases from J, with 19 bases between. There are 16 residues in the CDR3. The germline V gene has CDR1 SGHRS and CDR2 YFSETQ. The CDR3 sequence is CASSLVGAGPRSEAFF. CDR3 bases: TGCGCCAGCAGCTTGGTAGGGGCCGGTCCCCGGAGTGAAGCTTTCTTT.

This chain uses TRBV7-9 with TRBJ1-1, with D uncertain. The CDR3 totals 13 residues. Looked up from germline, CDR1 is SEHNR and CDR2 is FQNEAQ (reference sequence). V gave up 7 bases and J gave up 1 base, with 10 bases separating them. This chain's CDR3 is CASITLGNTEAFF. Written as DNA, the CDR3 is TGTGCCAGCATCACGCTAGGGAACACTGAAGCTTTCTTT.

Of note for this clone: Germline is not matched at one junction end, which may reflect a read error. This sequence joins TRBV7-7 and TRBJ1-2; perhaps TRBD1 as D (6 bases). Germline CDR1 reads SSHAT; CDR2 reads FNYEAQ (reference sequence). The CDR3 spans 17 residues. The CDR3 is CASSPTTGVSTNYGYTF. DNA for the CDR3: TGTGCTAGCAGCCCGACGACAGGAGTATCCACTAACTATGGCTACACCTTC.

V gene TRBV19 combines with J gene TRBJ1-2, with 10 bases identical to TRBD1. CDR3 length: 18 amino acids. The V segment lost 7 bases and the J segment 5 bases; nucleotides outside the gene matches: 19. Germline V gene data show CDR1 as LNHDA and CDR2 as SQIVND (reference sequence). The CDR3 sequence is CASTSRTGGSSILYGYTF. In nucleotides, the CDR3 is TGTGCCAGTACTTCCCGGACAGGGGGTTCCTCTATACTATATGGCTACACCTTC.